The 23 T cell receptor beta chains below all came from one sample that was sequenced in a study of PD-1 blockade in classical Hodgkin lymphoma. Every single patient, without exception, relapsed after autologous stem cell transplantation, and brentuximab vedotin exposure varied. TCRdb's copy holds only in-frame clones and misses some; the assay was immunoSEQ multiplex PCR. The sample lists some 41,000 clones; 85% to 90% were seen once. This specimen consisted of peripheral blood mononuclear cells (PBMCs), obtained before the second cycle of nivolumab. The receptors derive from a human donor with classical Hodgkin lymphoma.

J is TRBJ2-2 and V is TRBV9; no firm D call. The CDR3 length is 15 residues. V was cut by 4 bases and J by 3 bases, with 13 bases left in between. CDR1 SGDLS and CDR2 YYNGEE come from the germline V gene. Written as DNA, the CDR3 is TGTGCCAGCAGCCCCAGACCCAGCCACACCGGGGAGCTGTTTTTT. It yields the protein CASSPRPSHTGELFF.

The chain is built from TRBV6-1 and TRBJ2-4; D is ambiguous. Between the trimmed V and J ends, which lost 3 bases and 2 bases, there was a span of 5 bases. This CDR3 is built from 13 residues. Germline-derived CDR1 and CDR2 are MNHNS and SASEGT. CDR3 in DNA: TGTGCCAGCAGTGATTGGACCAAAAACATTCAGTACTTC. Translating gives CASSDWTKNIQYF.

V and J are TRBV28 and TRBJ1-2; 12 bases align to TRBD1. The CDR3 totals 15 residues. CDR1 and CDR2 (germline): MDHEN, SYDVKM. V shed 8 bases and J 8 bases; nucleotides not matched to a gene: 12. Here the CDR3 DNA reads TGTGCCAGCGCCATAGGGGGACAGGGGGCGTTCGGCTACACCTTC. Residues: CASAIGGQGAFGYTF.

The chain joins TRBV11-3 to TRBJ2-2; 13 nucleotides agree with TRBD2. V was pared by 5 bases and J by 4 bases, with 1 base of the junction left unmatched. The length of the CDR3 is 15 residues. Germline-derived CDR1 and CDR2 are SGHNT and YENEEA. The CDR3 coding sequence is TGTGCCAGCAGCCGACTAGCGGGAGGCACCGGGGAGCTGTTTTTT. This codes for CASSRLAGGTGELFF.

The CDR3 coding sequence is TGTGCCTGGAGACCGGAGGGCGATCAGCCCCAGCATTTT. This gives the protein CAWRPEGDQPQHF. The chain joins TRBV30 to TRBJ1-5, with D unclear. V lost 3 bases to trimming and J lost 5 bases, with 11 bases between them. The CDR3 extends over 13 amino acids. Per the germline V gene, CDR1 is GTSNPN and CDR2 is SVGIG (reference sequence).

The CDR3 DNA reads TGTGCCAGCAGCTTATTAAACCCCGGAGGGCGGGGCCACGAGCAGTACTTC. The encoded protein is CASSLLNPGGRGHEQYF. This chain links TRBV13 with TRBJ2-7; perhaps TRBD2 as D (6 bases). Per germline, CDR1 PRHDT and CDR2 FYEKMQ (reference sequence). The V gene lost 2 bases and the J gene lost 5 bases, with 22 bases spanning the gap. The CDR3 spans 17 residues.

The chain couples TRBV28 to TRBJ1-4; D unresolved. From germline, CDR1 is MDHEN and CDR2 SYDVKM. The CDR3 contains 15 residues. V dropped 3 bases and J dropped 0 bases, with 8 bases sitting between them. The CDR3 region has the DNA TGTGCCAGCAGTTTGGACCTTGCAACTAATGAAAAACTGTTTTTT. Protein product: CASSLDLATNEKLFF.

This chain uses TRBV10-2 with TRBJ2-7, with D uncertain. V was clipped by 5 bases and J by 6 bases, with 8 bases between them. Per the germline V gene, CDR1 is WSHSY and CDR2 is SAAADI. The CDR3 runs 11 residues. The CDR3 loop reads CASSPLSEQYF. DNA of the CDR3: TGCGCCAGCAGTCCCCTGAGCGAGCAGTACTTC.

The rearrangement joins TRBV15 to TRBJ2-7, with 7 bases lining up with TRBD1. The germline V gene encodes CDR1 LNHNV and CDR2 YYDKDF (reference sequence). Trimming at V came to 0 bases and at J to 6 bases, leaving 8 bases not matched to a gene. This CDR3 spans 15 amino acids. CDR3 in amino acids: CATSRDLEGAAEQYF. The CDR3 DNA is TGTGCCACCAGCAGAGATCTTGAGGGGGCGGCCGAGCAGTACTTC. Full variable domain (rest looked up from reference TRBV15 and TRBJ2-7): DAMVIQNPRYQVTQFGKPVTLSCSQTLNHNVMYWYQQKSSQAPKLLFHYYDKDFNNEADTPDNFQSRRPNTSFCFLDIRSPGLGDTAMYLCATSRDLEGAAEQYFGPGTRLTVT.

This chain joins TRBV5-1 and TRBJ1-5, with TRBD1 as a possible D gene (5 bases). Trimming removed 0 bases at V and 6 bases at J, with 10 bases between. Germline CDR1 and CDR2: SGHRS and YFSETQ. The CDR3 runs 14 residues. The DNA for the CDR3 is TGCGCCAGCAGCTTGGGGGGGTTGCCTCAGCCCCAGCATTTT. This gives the protein CASSLGGLPQPQHF.

The V and J genes are TRBV5-1 and TRBJ1-2; no clear D gene. The CDR3 runs 14 residues. The germline gives CDR1 SGHRS, CDR2 YFSETQ. V gave up 3 bases and J gave up 0 bases, with 9 bases separating them. The CDR3 spells CASSSTATNYGYTF. The CDR3 DNA sequence: TGCGCCAGCAGCTCAACAGCTACTAACTATGGCTACACCTTC.

The V and J genes are TRBV18 and TRBJ2-1, with 7 bases fitting TRBD2. Germline V lookup: CDR1 KGHSH, CDR2 LQKENI. This CDR3 is 14 amino acids long. J lost 7 bases, V lost 6 bases, and 9 bases had no gene match. CDR3 sequence: CASSLGLVKNEQFF. In nucleotides, the CDR3 is TGTGCCAGCTCGCTAGGACTAGTTAAGAATGAGCAGTTCTTC.

The genes are TRBV19 and TRBJ1-2; D not resolved. In germline, CDR1 is LNHDA, CDR2 SQIVND (reference sequence). Trimming took 3 bases from V and 8 from J, leaving 19 bases between them. The CDR3 has 15 amino acids. The CDR3 is CASSIGPPGSGGYTF. CDR3 coding DNA: TGTGCCAGTAGTATTGGCCCGCCGGGGAGTGGCGGCTACACCTTC.

The genes are TRBV2 and TRBJ2-5; no reliable D call. The germline gives CDR1 SNHLY, CDR2 FYNNEI. V was shortened by 11 bases and J by 5 bases, with 15 bases between the two germline ends. This CDR3 is built from 12 residues. The CDR3 is CAGRVESETQYF. DNA for the CDR3: TGTGCCGGACGAGTAGAATCGGAGACCCAGTACTTC.

The chain employs TRBV18 and TRBJ2-6, with D perhaps matching TRBD1 or TRBD2 (7 bases each). This CDR3 region has 16 residues. CDR1 is KGHSH, CDR2 LQKENI, per germline. Trimming removed 3 bases at V and 2 bases at J, with 11 bases between. The CDR3 loop is CASSPQGGAGANVLTF. Written as DNA, the CDR3 is TGTGCCAGCTCACCCCAGGGGGGGGCTGGGGCCAACGTCCTGACTTTC. Full variable domain (rest looked up from reference TRBV18 and TRBJ2-6): NAGVMQNPRHLVRRRGQEARLRCSPMKGHSHVYWYRQLPEEGLKFMVYLQKENIIDESGMPKERFSAEFPKEGPSILRIQQVVRGDSAAYFCASSPQGGAGANVLTFGAGSRLTVL.

This chain's CDR3 is CASSLGVEAFF. The CDR3 coding sequence is TGTGCCAGCAGCTTAGGGGTTGAAGCTTTCTTT. This sequence joins TRBV7-9 and TRBJ1-1; D gene uncertain. This CDR3 contains 11 residues. Germline CDR1 SEHNR, CDR2 FQNEAQ (reference sequence). V was pared by 1 base and J by 7 bases, with 4 bases between.

The DNA of the CDR3 is TGTGCCAGCAGTTCAGTGGACAGGGGGAACTATGGCTACACCTTC. Encoded protein: CASSSVDRGNYGYTF. V usage is TRBV6-5 and J usage is TRBJ1-2, with 10 bases aligning to TRBD1. Trimming cost V 4 bases and J 2 bases; bases outside gene matches: 4. Germline V gives CDR1 MNHEY, CDR2 SVGAGI. This CDR3 is 15 amino acids long.

The V call is TRBV6-5, the J call TRBJ2-3, with a possible D match to TRBD1 (6 bases). There are 15 residues in the CDR3. Germline assignment: CDR1 MNHEY and CDR2 SVGAGI. V was clipped by 4 bases and J by 0 bases, with 11 bases between them. CDR3 in amino acids: CASSLTGTSTDTQYF. The CDR3 nucleotides read TGTGCCAGCAGTTTGACAGGAACGAGCACAGATACGCAGTATTTT.

This chain's CDR3 is CASSSHSSVTYEQYF. DNA for the CDR3: TGTGCCAGCAGCTCCCACTCTAGCGTAACCTACGAGCAGTACTTC. V is TRBV6-7 and J is TRBJ2-7, with D possibly being TRBD2 (6 bases). TRBV6-7 is flagged as an ORF with uncertain function. V gave up 6 bases and J gave up 2 bases, with 17 bases separating them. The CDR3 has 15 amino acids.

The chain employs TRBV28 and TRBJ2-5; D is perhaps TRBD1 (6 bases). Gene TRBJ2-7 matches the end of the DNA better, so the J call may be wrong. The CDR3 has 14 residues. From germline, CDR1 is MDHEN and CDR2 SYDVKM. For the CDR3, the DNA is TGTGCCAGCAGTTCCCAAGGGGGTCGGAACGAGCAGTACTTC. Translation: CASSSQGGRNEQYF.

The chain carries TRBV11-3 and TRBJ2-3; tentative D call: TRBD1 (6 bases). The V gene lost 9 bases and the J gene lost 1 base, with 14 bases spanning the gap. The CDR3 is made up of 14 amino acids. The germline V gene encodes CDR1 SGHNT and CDR2 YENEEA. The CDR3 here is CASDQGIGTDTQYF. As DNA, the CDR3 is TGTGCCAGTGATCAGGGGATTGGCACAGATACGCAGTATTTT.

The chain links TRBV7-9 to TRBJ2-3; 7 nucleotides match TRBD1. Germline CDR1 reads SEHNR; CDR2 reads FQNEAQ (reference sequence). This CDR3 spans 15 amino acids. The V and J ends lost 3 bases and 5 bases, in that order; junction bases with no gene match: 8. The CDR3 is CASSFSGTVLDTQYF. In nucleotides, the CDR3 is TGTGCCAGCAGCTTTTCCGGGACAGTGTTAGATACGCAGTATTTT. Variable domain in full (rest from reference TRBV7-9 and TRBJ2-3): DTGVSQNPRHKITKRGQNVTFRCDPISEHNRLYWYRQTLGQGPEFLTYFQNEAQLEKSRLLSDRFSAERPKGSFSTLEIQRTEQGDSAMYLCASSFSGTVLDTQYFGPGTRLTVL.

This clone came up a few times. The rearrangement uses TRBV21-1 and TRBJ1-5. TRBV21-1 is marked as a pseudogene. The CDR3 has 16 amino acids. In DNA form, the CDR3 reads TGTGCCAGCAGCCTAAGGTCGGGGGTTAGCAATCAGCCCCAGCATTTT. The encoded protein is CASSLRSGVSNQPQHF.